A selection of T cell receptor beta chains follows, all from one sample in a study of OX40 agonist ivuxolimab in advanced cancers. Measured with immunoSEQ multiplex PCR; TCRdb has only the in-frame clones, and not every one. The sample lists approximately 31,000 clones, roughly nine tenths occurring once. This material consisted of CD4+ or CD8+ T cells sorted from blood, taken in a trial of the OX40 agonist ivuxolimab. These TCRs come from an adult with an advanced solid tumor such as melanoma, head and neck, liver or kidney cancer. Each CDR3 is given with its conserved first and last residue. Each record gives: CDR3 protein, J gene, clone size, D gene, V gene. D genes are given only for firm matches. Only some rows state a clone size, as once, few, many or a class for expanded clones.

CASSTSGFINSPLHF,TRBJ1-6,.,.,TRBV19
CASSSDLLAWDYGYTF,TRBJ1-2,.,.,TRBV28
CSVLNTGELFF,TRBJ2-2,once,.,TRBV29-1
CASSDGGSYEQYF,TRBJ2-7,.,.,TRBV9
CATSRGRGQGGSYEQYF,TRBJ2-7,.,TRBD1,TRBV15
CASSLGGYGYTF,TRBJ1-2,.,.,TRBV7-9
CAIGPGGLRRETQYF,TRBJ2-5,.,.,TRBV10-3
CATSRPGPYTEAFF,TRBJ1-1,few,.,TRBV15
CASSFGTGPSYEQYF,TRBJ2-7,.,TRBD1,TRBV11-2
CASSPTSRQGPYEQYF,TRBJ2-7,.,TRBD1,TRBV5-5
CTSSGGIASYEQYF,TRBJ2-7,.,.,TRBV1
CASSLGSDTQYF,TRBJ2-3,.,.,TRBV5-6
CASSYRTNTEAFF,TRBJ1-1,.,.,TRBV6-5
CASSPPGQGRSVGNTEAFF,TRBJ1-1,.,.,TRBV23-1
CASSLEGEHIQNEQFF,TRBJ2-1,.,.,TRBV11-2
CASSAATGFTDTQYF,TRBJ2-3,.,.,TRBV9
CATASDRGGEQYF,TRBJ2-7,.,.,TRBV4-2
CASSLKGAIYNEQFF,TRBJ2-1,.,TRBD1,TRBV4-1
CASSLGQGIGNEQFF,TRBJ2-1,.,TRBD1,TRBV18
CSVPIGTWEQFF,TRBJ2-1,.,.,TRBV29-1
CASSIGGDEQYF,TRBJ2-7,.,.,TRBV19
CASSFTPLAGAYYEQYF,TRBJ2-7,.,TRBD2,TRBV28
CASSRVGASYEQYF,TRBJ2-7,few,.,TRBV19
CSVVSVQANYGYTF,TRBJ1-2,.,.,TRBV29-1
CASSDPTLNTGELFF,TRBJ2-2,.,.,TRBV6-4
CASRLTGTGVIGRETQYF,TRBJ2-5,.,TRBD1,TRBV27
CASMGQGPGYTF,TRBJ1-2,.,TRBD1,TRBV19
CASSSGTGNIQYF,TRBJ2-4,.,TRBD1,TRBV27
CSASRSYEQYF,TRBJ2-7,.,.,TRBV20-1
CASSESRLAGASYNEQFF,TRBJ2-1,.,TRBD2,TRBV2
CRGGENTEAFF,TRBJ1-1,.,.,TRBV20-1
CASSQGGHPGFMYEQYF,TRBJ2-7,.,.,TRBV4-2
CASSTLLAGLDTQYF,TRBJ2-3,.,TRBD2,TRBV6-5
CAWSVIGPIVTNTEAFF,TRBJ1-1,.,.,TRBV30
CASSKPDSGPSGEQYF,TRBJ2-7,.,.,TRBV28
CASSLVYSNSPLHF,TRBJ1-6,.,.,TRBV11-2
CASSGRDKKGQYF,TRBJ2-7,.,.,TRBV7-7
CASSKEVQGEGPSYEQYF,TRBJ2-7,once,.,TRBV21-1
CASSYSGIMAGELFF,TRBJ2-2,.,.,TRBV6-5
CASSLATAYNEQFF,TRBJ2-1,.,.,TRBV7-9
CASSLTPYNSPLHF,TRBJ1-6,.,.,TRBV11-2
CASSVGLRPGELFF,TRBJ2-2,.,.,TRBV7-9
CASRPLGTSASYEQYF,TRBJ2-7,.,TRBD2,TRBV4-1
CASSYRDRAFGYTF,TRBJ1-2,medium-sized,TRBD1,TRBV28
CASSQPTTGGRYGYTF,TRBJ1-2,.,TRBD1,TRBV4-1
CASSARTGAHQPQHF,TRBJ1-5,.,.,TRBV6-5
CASSIAPGTSGPYNEQFF,TRBJ2-1,once,TRBD2,TRBV19
CASSVGGRAYNEQFF,TRBJ2-1,.,TRBD2,TRBV9
CASSAPQGGPSGNTIYF,TRBJ1-3,.,TRBD1,TRBV11-2
CASSLTGGSGYEQYF,TRBJ2-7,.,.,TRBV5-5
CASSDPATGIGEQFF,TRBJ2-1,.,TRBD1,TRBV10-1
CASSVNRERGEKLFF,TRBJ1-4,few,.,TRBV25-1
CATSTTSGRAPDTQYF,TRBJ2-3,.,TRBD2,TRBV15
CASAQLRGAGAYGYTF,TRBJ1-2,.,.,TRBV27
CASSQSATGMREQYF,TRBJ2-7,once,.,TRBV4-1
CASSLETGWNNEQFF,TRBJ2-1,many,.,TRBV11-3
CASSLAFSGKWDEQYF,TRBJ2-7,.,.,TRBV5-1
CASSSGTGANEQFF,TRBJ2-1,once,.,TRBV7-2